The T cell receptor (beta chain) described here comes from a study of Ad26.COV2.S vaccination and SARS-CoV-2 variants. Treatment denoted: some 20 received Ad26.COV2.S at low or high dose, single or two shots; several received placebo; per-sample allocation not given. Collection of samples fell on day 63 after the first vaccine or placebo injection. V lost 7 bases and J lost 6, with 6 bases in between. There are 11 residues in the CDR3. Per germline, CDR1 MNHEY and CDR2 SVGAGI. Data came from immunoSEQ multiplex PCR; TCRdb stores just in-frame clones and leaves some out. The table includes 500,000 or so clones, 75% to 90% detected once.

Specimen: peripheral blood, collected in a trial of Ad26.COV2.S vaccine versus placebo. The chain employs TRBV6-5 and TRBJ2-2, with D unclear. This sequence originates from a person between 18 and 59 years old who received the Ad26.COV2.S COVID-19 vaccine or a placebo. CDR3 in DNA: TGTGCCAGCATCGCAGCCGGGGAGCTGTTTTTT. This translates into CASIAAGELFF.